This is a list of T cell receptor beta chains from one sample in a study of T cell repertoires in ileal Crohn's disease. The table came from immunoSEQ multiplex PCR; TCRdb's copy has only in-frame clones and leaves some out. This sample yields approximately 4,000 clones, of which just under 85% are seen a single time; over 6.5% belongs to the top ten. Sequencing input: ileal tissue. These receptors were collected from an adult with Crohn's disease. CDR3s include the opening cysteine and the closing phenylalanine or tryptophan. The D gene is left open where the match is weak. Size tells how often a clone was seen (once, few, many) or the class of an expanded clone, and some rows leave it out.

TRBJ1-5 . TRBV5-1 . TGCGCCAGCAGCCCCGGGGGAATGGGGAATCAGCCCCAGCATTTT CASSPGGMGNQPQHF
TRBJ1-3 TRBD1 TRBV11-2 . TGTGCCAGCAGCTTAAAATACGGACAGGGGGCCTCTGGAAACACCATATATTTT CASSLKYGQGASGNTIYF
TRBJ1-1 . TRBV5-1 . TGCGCCAGCAGCCCCCTTGGCAGGCAGGGCACTGAAGCTTTCTTT CASSPLGRQGTEAFF
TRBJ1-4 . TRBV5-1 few TGCGCCAGCAGCTTTCGGGAGGGGTCAGGAGAAAAACTGTTTTTT CASSFREGSGEKLFF
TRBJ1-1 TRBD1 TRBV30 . TGTGCCTGGAGTAGTGGACAGGGCTACACTGAAGCTTTCTTT CAWSSGQGYTEAFF
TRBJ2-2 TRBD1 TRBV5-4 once TGTGCCAGCAGCCAGGGACAGGCACAGAACACCGGGGAGCTGTTTTTT CASSQGQAQNTGELFF
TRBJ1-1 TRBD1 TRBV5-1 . TGCGCCAGCAGAATGACAGGGGGCCACACTGAAGCTTTCTTT CASRMTGGHTEAFF
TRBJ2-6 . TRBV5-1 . TGCGCCAGCAGCCCCGGACAAACTGGGGCCAACGTCCTGACTTTC CASSPGQTGANVLTF
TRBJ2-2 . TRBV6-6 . TGTGCCAGCAGTTACTCCAGGGGAGGGACCGGGGAGCTGTTTTTT CASSYSRGGTGELFF
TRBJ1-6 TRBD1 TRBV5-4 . TGTGCCAGCAGCCCTTGGACAGGGTATAATTCACCCCTCCACTTT CASSPWTGYNSPLHF
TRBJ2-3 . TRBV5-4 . TGTGCCAGCAGCCCGATGGGGAGTTTCGATACGCAGTATTTT CASSPMGSFDTQYF
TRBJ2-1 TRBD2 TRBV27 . TGTGCCAGCAGTTTGAACACGTTAGGCGGGGGTTCCGTCAATGAGCAGTTCTTC CASSLNTLGGGSVNEQFF
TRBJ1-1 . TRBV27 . TGTGCCAGCAGTCCGTGGGGTGGAGGAACTGAAGCTTTCTTT CASSPWGGGTEAFF
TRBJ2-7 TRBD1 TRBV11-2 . TGTGCCAGCAGCCCCCGACAGGGCCTCGAGCAGTACTTC CASSPRQGLEQYF
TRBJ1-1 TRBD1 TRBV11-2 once TGTGCCAGCAGCTTACAGGGGGGCTGGACTGAAGCTTTCTTT CASSLQGGWTEAFF
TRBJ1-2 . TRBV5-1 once TGCGCCAGCAGCTTGACCGGGACTAACTATGGCTACACCTTC CASSLTGTNYGYTF
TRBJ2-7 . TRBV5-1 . TGCGCCAGCAGCTTGGTGCAGGGGTCGAGGGACGAGCAGTACTTC CASSLVQGSRDEQYF
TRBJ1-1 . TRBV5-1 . TGCGCCAGCAGCTCCAACAGGCCCTTGAACACTGAAGCTTTCTTT CASSSNRPLNTEAFF
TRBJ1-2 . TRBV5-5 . TGTGCCAGCACCACCTCAACGGGAGCTAACTATGGCTACACCTTC CASTTSTGANYGYTF
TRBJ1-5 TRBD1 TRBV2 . TGTGCCAGCAGTGCTTCGACAGGGGAAATGGGTCAGCCCCAGCATTTT CASSASTGEMGQPQHF
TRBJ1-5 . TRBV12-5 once TGTGCTAGTGGTTTGGGAAAGGACGGGGAAATTGTTGATCAGCCCCAGCATTTT CASGLGKDGEIVDQPQHF
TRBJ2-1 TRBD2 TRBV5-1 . TGCGCCAGCAGCTTGGGAGCGGGGGGGAATTCCAATGAGCAGTTCTTC CASSLGAGGNSNEQFF
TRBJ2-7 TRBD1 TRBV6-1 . TGTGCCAGCAGTGAAGCGCGAGGAGGGACAGGGTTCTACGAGCAGTACTTC CASSEARGGTGFYEQYF
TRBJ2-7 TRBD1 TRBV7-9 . TGTGCCAGCAGAGGGCGACCGGGACAGATTAGTAGCGAGCAGTACTTC CASRGRPGQISSEQYF
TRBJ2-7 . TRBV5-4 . TGTGCCAGCAGTAACAGGGTTCGAAACGAGCAGTACTTC CASSNRVRNEQYF
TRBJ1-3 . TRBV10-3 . TGTGCCATCGGCTCTAACGACAGGTCCATATATTTT CAIGSNDRSIYF
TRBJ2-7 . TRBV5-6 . TGTGCCAGCAGCTTGTGGCAGGCACGCTACGAGCAGTACTTC CASSLWQARYEQYF
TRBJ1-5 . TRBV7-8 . TGTGCCAGCAGCTTCGGGGGGAGAGATCAGCCCCAGCATTTT CASSFGGRDQPQHF
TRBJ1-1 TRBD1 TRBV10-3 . TGTGCCATCAGCACCCCGGGACAGGGGGCAACTGAAGCTTTCTTT CAISTPGQGATEAFF
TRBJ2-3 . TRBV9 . TGTGCCAGCAGCGTAGCGGGCGGTCGGGGTACGCAGTATTTT CASSVAGGRGTQYF
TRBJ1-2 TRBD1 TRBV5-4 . TGTGCCAGCAGCCCAGGCCGGGGTGACAGGGGGCGAGGCTACACCTTC CASSPGRGDRGRGYTF
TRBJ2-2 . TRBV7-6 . TGTGCCAGCAGCTTGACTCGGTCCGGGGAGCTGTTTTTT CASSLTRSGELFF
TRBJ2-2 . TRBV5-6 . TGTGCCAGCACCCTCACCGGGGAGCTGTTTTTT CASTLTGELFF
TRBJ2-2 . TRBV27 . TGTGCCAGCAACGGTGACACCGGGGAGCTGTTTTTT CASNGDTGELFF
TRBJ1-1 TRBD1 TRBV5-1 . TGCGCCAGCAGCTTCGATACAGGGGGCACTGAAGCTTTCTTT CASSFDTGGTEAFF
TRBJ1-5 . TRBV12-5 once TGTGCTAGTGGTTTGGAGGGGGGCAATCAGCCCCAGCATTTT CASGLEGGNQPQHF
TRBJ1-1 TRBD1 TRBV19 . TGTGCCAGTAGGACAGGGCACACTGAAGCTTTCTTT CASRTGHTEAFF
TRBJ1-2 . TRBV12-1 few TGTGCCAACAAAACTGGAGGGACCAACTATGGCTACACCTTC CANKTGGTNYGYTF
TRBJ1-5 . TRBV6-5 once TGTGCCAGCAGTTCCGGCGACAGTCTTAGTCAGCCCCAGCATTTT CASSSGDSLSQPQHF
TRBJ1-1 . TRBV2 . TGTGCCAGCAGTACGGAGCGGGGGGCAGGGGCTTTCTTT CASSTERGAGAFF
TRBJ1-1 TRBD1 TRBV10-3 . TGTGCCATCAGTGGACAGGGGATGGGTACTGAAGCTTTCTTT CAISGQGMGTEAFF
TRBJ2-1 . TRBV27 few TGTGCCAGCAGTGGGACTTCTAATGAGCAGTTCTTC CASSGTSNEQFF
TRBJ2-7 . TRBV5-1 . TGCGCCAGCAGCGCGTCCAGGGCTCCGGCCTACGAGCAGTACTTC CASSASRAPAYEQYF
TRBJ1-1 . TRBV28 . TGTGCCAGCAGGCCGACAGGATTCACTGAAGCTTTCTTT CASRPTGFTEAFF
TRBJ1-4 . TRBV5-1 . TGCGCCAGCAGCTCCGGAGACAGTACAAGAAATGAAAAACTGTTTTTT CASSSGDSTRNEKLFF
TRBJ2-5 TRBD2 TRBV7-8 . TGTGCCAGCAGACCAGAGGGGCTAGCGGGGATTAGTTACCAGTACTTC CASRPEGLAGISYQYF